A single TCR beta chain is shown here with its context. This sample was taken from a study of blood T cell repertoires in COVID-19. At the level of the study: Some COVID-19 samples were acute and others convalescent; all came from the United States, Italy and Spain. The cDNA or gDNA used as material had been derived from T cells, B-cell-depleted T cells, or PBMCs.

Patients in Seattle were enrolled during active infection, then followed longitudinally. The CDR3 is 16 residues long. Germline lookup yields CDR1 MNHEY and CDR2 SVGEGT. V lost 2 bases to trimming and J lost 3 bases; unmatched junction nucleotides: 8. Under the authors' procedure: For nucleated cells, counts were estimated from reference gene primer amplification. The repertoire was sequenced with immunoSEQ multiplex PCR; TCRdb's copy has only in-frame clones and lacks some. Clone size and the V and J calls come from that table; the DNA yielded D and trimming. The profile shows some 260,000 clones, approximately 89% of them singletons.

The chain employs TRBV6-2 or TRBV6-3 and TRBJ2-7, with 9 positions matching TRBD1. The TCR was taken from a woman aged 25-40 years with COVID-19, enrolled during active disease. The sequenced sample was peripheral blood. The CDR3, as DNA: TGTGCCAGCAGTTACGTTCACGGGACAGGGAACTACGAGCAGTACTTC. Translating it yields CASSYVHGTGNYEQYF.